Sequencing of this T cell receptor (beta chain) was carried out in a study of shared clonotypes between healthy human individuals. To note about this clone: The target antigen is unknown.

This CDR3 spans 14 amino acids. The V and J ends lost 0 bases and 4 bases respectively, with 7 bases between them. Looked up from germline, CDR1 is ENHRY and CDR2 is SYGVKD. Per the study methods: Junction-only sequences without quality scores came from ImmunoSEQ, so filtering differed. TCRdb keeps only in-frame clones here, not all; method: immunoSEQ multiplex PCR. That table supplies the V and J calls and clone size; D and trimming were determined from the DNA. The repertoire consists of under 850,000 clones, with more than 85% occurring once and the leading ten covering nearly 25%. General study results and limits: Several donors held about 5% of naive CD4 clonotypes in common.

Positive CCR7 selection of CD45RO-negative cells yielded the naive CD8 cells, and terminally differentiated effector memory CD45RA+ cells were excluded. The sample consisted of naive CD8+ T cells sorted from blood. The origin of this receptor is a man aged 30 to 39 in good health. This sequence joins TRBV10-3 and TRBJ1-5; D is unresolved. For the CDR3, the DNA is TGTGCCATCAGTGAGTCCGGGATAAATCAGCCCCAGCATTTT. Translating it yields CAISESGINQPQHF.